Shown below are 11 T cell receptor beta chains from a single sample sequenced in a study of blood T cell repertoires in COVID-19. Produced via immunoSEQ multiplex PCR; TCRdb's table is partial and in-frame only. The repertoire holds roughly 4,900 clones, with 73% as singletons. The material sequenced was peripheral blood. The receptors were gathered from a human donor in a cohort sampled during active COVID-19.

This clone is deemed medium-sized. CDR3 DNA sequence: TGTGCCAGCAGCGCGGAGGGCGGATACGAGCAGTACTTC. Its protein product is CASSAEGGYEQYF. This chain links TRBV9 with TRBJ2-7; D might be TRBD2 (6 bases). The CDR3 consists of 13 residues. The V gene lost 3 bases and the J gene lost 4 bases, with 11 bases spanning the gap. Germline values: CDR1 SGDLS, CDR2 YYNGEE. The whole variable domain, filled in from reference TRBV9 and TRBJ2-7, reads DSGVTQTPKHLITATGQRVTLRCSPRSGDLSVYWYQQSLDQGLQFLIQYYNGEERAKGNILERFSAQQFPDLHSELNLSSLELGDSALYFCASSAEGGYEQYFGPGTRLTVT.

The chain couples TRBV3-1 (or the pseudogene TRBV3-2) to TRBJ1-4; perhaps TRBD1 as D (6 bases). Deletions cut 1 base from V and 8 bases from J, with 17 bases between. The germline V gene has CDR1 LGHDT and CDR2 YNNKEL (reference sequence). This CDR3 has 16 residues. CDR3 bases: TGTGCCAGCAGCCAAGTGGTTGGGGGCGCGTCGGAAAAACTGTTTTTT. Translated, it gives CASSQVVGGASEKLFF.

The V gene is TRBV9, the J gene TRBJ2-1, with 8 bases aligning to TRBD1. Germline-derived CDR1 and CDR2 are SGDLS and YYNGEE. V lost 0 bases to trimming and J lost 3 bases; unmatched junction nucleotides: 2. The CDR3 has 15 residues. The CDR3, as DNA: TGTGCCAGCAGCGTAGAAGGGACAGGCTACAATGAGCAGTTCTTC. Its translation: CASSVEGTGYNEQFF.

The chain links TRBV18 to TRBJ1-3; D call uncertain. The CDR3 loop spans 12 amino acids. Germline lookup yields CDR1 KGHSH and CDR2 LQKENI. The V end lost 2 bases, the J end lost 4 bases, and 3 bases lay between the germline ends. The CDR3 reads CASSPEGNTIYF. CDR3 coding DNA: TGTGCCAGCTCACCAGAGGGAAACACCATATATTTT.

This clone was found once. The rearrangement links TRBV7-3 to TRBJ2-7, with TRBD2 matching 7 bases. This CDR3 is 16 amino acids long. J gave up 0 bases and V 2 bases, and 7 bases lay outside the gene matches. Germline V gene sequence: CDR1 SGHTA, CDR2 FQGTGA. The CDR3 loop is CASSLGGTMNSYEQYF. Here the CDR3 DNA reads TGTGCCAGCAGCTTAGGGGGGACTATGAACTCCTACGAGCAGTACTTC.

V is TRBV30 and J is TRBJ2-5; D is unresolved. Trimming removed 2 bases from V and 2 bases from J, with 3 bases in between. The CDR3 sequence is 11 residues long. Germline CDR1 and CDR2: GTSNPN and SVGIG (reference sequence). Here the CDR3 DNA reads TGTGCCTGGAGTCGGCAAGAGACCCAGTACTTC. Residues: CAWSRQETQYF.

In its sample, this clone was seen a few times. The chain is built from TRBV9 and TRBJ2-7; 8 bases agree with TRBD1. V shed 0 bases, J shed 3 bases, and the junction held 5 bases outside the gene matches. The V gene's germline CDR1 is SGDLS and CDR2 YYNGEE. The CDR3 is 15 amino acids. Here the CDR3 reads CASSVGGQGYYEQYF. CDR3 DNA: TGTGCCAGCAGCGTAGGAGGACAGGGATACTACGAGCAGTACTTC.

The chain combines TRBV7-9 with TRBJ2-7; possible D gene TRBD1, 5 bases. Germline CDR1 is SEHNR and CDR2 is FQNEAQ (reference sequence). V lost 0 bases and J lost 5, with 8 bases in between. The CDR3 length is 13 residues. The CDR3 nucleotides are TGTGCCAGCAGCTTAGCGCAAGGGGACGAGCAGTACTTC. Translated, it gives CASSLAQGDEQYF.

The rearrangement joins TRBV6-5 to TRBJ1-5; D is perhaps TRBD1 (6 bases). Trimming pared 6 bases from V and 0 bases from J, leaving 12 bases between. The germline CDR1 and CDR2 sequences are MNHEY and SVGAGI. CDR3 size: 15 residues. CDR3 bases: TGTGCCAGCAGCCCAACAGGGAATAGCAATCAGCCCCAGCATTTT. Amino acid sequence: CASSPTGNSNQPQHF.

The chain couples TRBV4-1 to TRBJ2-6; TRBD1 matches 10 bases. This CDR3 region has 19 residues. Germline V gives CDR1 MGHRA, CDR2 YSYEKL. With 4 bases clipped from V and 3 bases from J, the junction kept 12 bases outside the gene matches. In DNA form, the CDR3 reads TGCGCCAGCAGCCCCCTCCCGGGACAGGGGATGGTTGGGGCCAACGTCCTGACTTTC. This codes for CASSPLPGQGMVGANVLTF.

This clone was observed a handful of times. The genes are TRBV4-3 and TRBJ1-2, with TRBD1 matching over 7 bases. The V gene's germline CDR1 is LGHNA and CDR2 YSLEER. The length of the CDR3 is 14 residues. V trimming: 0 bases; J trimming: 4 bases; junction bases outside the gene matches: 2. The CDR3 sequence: CASSQEGTAYGYTF. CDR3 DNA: TGCGCCAGCAGCCAAGAGGGGACAGCCTATGGCTACACCTTC.